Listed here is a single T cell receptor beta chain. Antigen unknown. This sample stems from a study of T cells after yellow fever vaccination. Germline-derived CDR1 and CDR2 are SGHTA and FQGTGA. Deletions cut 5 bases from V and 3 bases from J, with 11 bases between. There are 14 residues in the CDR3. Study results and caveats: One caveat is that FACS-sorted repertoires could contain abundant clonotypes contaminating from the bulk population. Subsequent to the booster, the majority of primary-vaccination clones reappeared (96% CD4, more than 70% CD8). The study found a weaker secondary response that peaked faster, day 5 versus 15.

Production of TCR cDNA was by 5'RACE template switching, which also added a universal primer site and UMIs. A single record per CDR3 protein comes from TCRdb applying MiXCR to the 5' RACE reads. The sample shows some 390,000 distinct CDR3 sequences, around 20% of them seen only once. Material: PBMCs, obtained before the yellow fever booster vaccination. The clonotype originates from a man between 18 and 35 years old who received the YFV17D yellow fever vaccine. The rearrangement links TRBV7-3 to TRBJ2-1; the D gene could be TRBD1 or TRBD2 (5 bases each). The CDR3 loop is CASSRNGGYNEQFF. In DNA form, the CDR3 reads TGTGCCAGCAGCAGAAATGGGGGCTACAATGAGCAGTTCTTC.